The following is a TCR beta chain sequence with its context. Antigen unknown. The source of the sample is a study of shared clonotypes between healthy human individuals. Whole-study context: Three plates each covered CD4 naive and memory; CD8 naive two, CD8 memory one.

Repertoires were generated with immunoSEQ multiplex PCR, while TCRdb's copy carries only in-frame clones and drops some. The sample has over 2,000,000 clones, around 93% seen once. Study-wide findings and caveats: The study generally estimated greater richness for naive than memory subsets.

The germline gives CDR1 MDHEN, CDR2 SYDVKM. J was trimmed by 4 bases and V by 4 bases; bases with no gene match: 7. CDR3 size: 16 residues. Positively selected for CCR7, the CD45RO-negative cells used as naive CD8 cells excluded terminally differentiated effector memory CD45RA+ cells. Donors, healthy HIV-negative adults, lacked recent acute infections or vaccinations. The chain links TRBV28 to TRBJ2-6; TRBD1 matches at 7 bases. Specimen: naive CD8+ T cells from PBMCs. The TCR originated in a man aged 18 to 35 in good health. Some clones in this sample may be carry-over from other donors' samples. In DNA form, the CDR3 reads TGTGCCAGCAGTTCCCCCGGGACAGAAGGGGCCAACGTCCTGACTTTC. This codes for CASSSPGTEGANVLTF.